The 32 T cell receptor beta chains reported below all come from one sample, sequenced in a study of T cells after yellow fever vaccination. TCRdb re-called the 5' RACE reads with MiXCR, one entry per CDR3 protein. The sample records about 360,000 distinct CDR3 sequences, about 6.2% being singletons. Sequences were derived from PBMCs, sampled 5 days after the yellow fever booster vaccination. These receptors were obtained from a man aged 25-45 years who received the YFV17D yellow fever vaccine.

The V gene is TRBV18, the J gene TRBJ2-1; 11 positions agree with TRBD2. With V trimmed by 3 bases and J by 7 bases, 5 bases remained unmatched. Germline loops: CDR1 KGHSH, CDR2 LQKENI. CDR3 length: 15 residues. CDR3 residues: CASSPNRLAGNEQFF. The DNA of the CDR3 is TGTGCCAGCTCACCGAACAGACTAGCGGGGAATGAGCAGTTCTTC.

This clonotype was observed a few times. The DNA of the CDR3 is TGTGCCAGCAGCCGCTCCGGGGTTGAGACCCAGTACTTC. Protein: CASSRSGVETQYF. The chain carries TRBV14 and TRBJ2-5, with D maybe TRBD2 (5 bases). With 4 bases removed from V and 5 bases from J, the gap between germline ends came to 11 bases. CDR3 size: 13 residues. Germline V gene sequence: CDR1 SGHDN, CDR2 FVKESK.

This chain uses TRBV23-1 with TRBJ2-7; 11 bases line up with TRBD1. TRBV23-1 is an open reading frame, and its role is uncertain. The CDR3 has 14 residues. The V and J ends lost 9 bases and 1 base, in that order; junction bases with no gene match: 5. The CDR3 DNA reads as TGCGCCAGGGGGGGGGACAGGGGGTCCTACGAGCAGTACTTC. Translation: CARGGDRGSYEQYF.

This clonotype was found a few times. The rearrangement joins TRBV20-1 to TRBJ2-5; D possibly corresponds to TRBD2 (6 bases). The CDR3 is made up of 13 amino acids. V lost 5 bases and J 5 bases, leaving 15 bases between the germline ends. Germline assignment: CDR1 DFQATT and CDR2 SNEGSKA (reference sequence). CDR3 sequence (DNA): TGCAGTGCTGCGACTAGGGTGGTTGAGACCCAGTACTTC. Its translation: CSAATRVVETQYF.

Only a few counts were recorded for this clonotype. The chain recombines TRBV2 with TRBJ2-1; a possible D gene is TRBD1 (6 bases). The CDR3 is 13 amino acids. The germline V gene has CDR1 SNHLY and CDR2 FYNNEI. V was pared by 6 bases and J by 5 bases, with 11 bases between. CDR3: CASRLDRNNEQFF. The CDR3 nucleotides read TGTGCCAGCAGACTGGACAGAAACAATGAGCAGTTCTTC.

This clonotype was observed many times. The V gene is TRBV6-2 or TRBV6-3, the J gene TRBJ1-1; D remains unclear. This CDR3 has 12 residues. Germline V gives CDR1 MNHEY, CDR2 SVGEGT. Trimming stripped 5 bases from V and 6 bases from J, with 10 bases between. The CDR3 region is CASSQYPPEAFF. The CDR3 DNA follows: TGTGCCAGCAGTCAATACCCCCCTGAAGCTTTCTTT.

This rearrangement joins TRBV10-2 to TRBJ2-1, with 9 bases fitting TRBD2. The germline V gene has CDR1 WSHSY and CDR2 SAAADI. The CDR3 has 16 residues. Trimming took 7 bases from V and 0 from J; bases not matched to a gene: 7. CDR3 amino acids: CASMAGGLRSYNEQFF. As DNA, the CDR3 is TGCGCCAGCATGGCGGGAGGGCTTCGCTCCTACAATGAGCAGTTCTTC.

This clonotype was detected a few times. The chain carries TRBV2 and TRBJ1-1; D gene uncertain. The CDR3 covers 13 residues. Between the trimmed V and J ends, which lost 7 bases and 5 bases, there was a span of 14 bases. Germline CDR1 is SNHLY and CDR2 is FYNNEI. Here the CDR3 DNA reads TGTGCCAGCACCCGAGGAGAGGGAACTGAAGCTTTCTTT. This codes for CASTRGEGTEAFF.

V usage is TRBV7-6 and J usage is TRBJ2-1; 10 bases are shared with TRBD2. This CDR3 is 16 amino acids long. The junction had 7 bases not matched to a gene; V was cut back by 1 base and J by 7 bases. CDR1 is SGHVS, CDR2 FNYEAQ, per germline. The CDR3 sequence: CASSLGLAGERNEQFF. CDR3 bases: TGTGCCAGCAGCTTAGGGCTAGCGGGAGAGCGGAATGAGCAGTTCTTC.

This clonotype was counted only a few times. This chain links TRBV5-1 with TRBJ2-1, with TRBD2 identical over 7 bases. CDR1 is SGHRS, CDR2 YFSETQ, per germline. Trimming took 1 base from V and 9 from J; bases not matched to a gene: 10. The CDR3 spans 15 residues. CDR3 nucleotide sequence: TGCGCCAGCAGCTTGAGCCCAGCGGGGATAACTGAGCAGTTCTTC. Amino acids: CASSLSPAGITEQFF. Complete variable domain (other parts from reference TRBV5-1 and TRBJ2-1): KAGVTQTPRYLIKTRGQQVTLSCSPISGHRSVSWYQQTPGQGLQFLFEYFSETQRNKGNFPGRFSGRQFSNSRSEMNVSTLELGDSALYLCASSLSPAGITEQFFGPGTRLTVL.

DNA of the CDR3: TGCAGGGCACGTGGCGGGTTAGATCAGCCCCAGCATTTT. Amino acids: CRARGGLDQPQHF. The rearrangement links TRBV20-1 to TRBJ1-5; D remains unclear. The germline gives CDR1 DFQATT, CDR2 SNEGSKA (reference sequence). This CDR3 is 13 amino acids long.

There are a few counts of this clonotype. The V and J genes are TRBV6-5 and TRBJ2-2; 8 positions agree with TRBD2. The junction had 9 bases not matched to a gene; V was cut back by 8 bases and J by 4 bases. Germline-derived CDR1 and CDR2 are MNHEY and SVGAGI. This CDR3 spans 15 amino acids. The chain's CDR3 is CASRRLGRGTGELFF. Written as DNA, the CDR3 is TGTGCCAGCCGCCGACTCGGGAGGGGCACCGGGGAGCTGTTTTTT.

This clonotype has a handful of counts. The chain combines TRBV10-3 with TRBJ2-7, with 7 bases matching TRBD1. Germline assignment: CDR1 ENHRY and CDR2 SYGVKD. The CDR3 consists of 14 residues. Trimming removed 7 bases from V and 2 bases from J; junction bases left unmatched: 8. Here the CDR3 DNA reads TGTGCCATCACGATCGGGACAGAGACCTACGAGCAGTACTTC. Translating gives CAITIGTETYEQYF.

CDR3 DNA: TGCAGTGCTAGAGCGGGAGGGGCCCATGAGCAGTTCTTC. As protein: CSARAGGAHEQFF. The chain uses TRBV20-1 and TRBJ2-1; 8 bases fit TRBD2. Looked up from germline, CDR1 is DFQATT and CDR2 is SNEGSKA (reference sequence). This CDR3 region has 13 residues. The V and J ends lost 1 base and 8 bases, in that order; junction bases with no gene match: 4.

This clonotype was recorded a few times. The gene calls are TRBV2 and TRBJ2-7; D is undetermined. Looked up from germline, CDR1 is SNHLY and CDR2 is FYNNEI. The CDR3 consists of 12 residues. V lost 8 bases and J lost 2, with 10 bases in between. The CDR3 is CASWSGTYEQYF. In DNA, the CDR3 is TGTGCCAGCTGGTCCGGAACCTACGAGCAGTACTTC.

The table lists this clonotype with many counts. The chain combines TRBV4-3 with TRBJ2-3, with TRBD2 matching 11 bases. V was pared by 3 bases and J by 0 bases, with 8 bases of the junction left unmatched. Germline V gene sequence: CDR1 LGHNA, CDR2 YSLEER. The CDR3 totals 18 residues. The CDR3 DNA follows: TGCGCCAGCAGCCAGGATCCTAGCGGGAGGCCCAGCACAGATACGCAGTATTTT. Its protein is CASSQDPSGRPSTDTQYF.

This chain connects TRBV10-3 to TRBJ1-1, with TRBD1 as a possible D gene (5 bases). V was pared by 5 bases and J by 4 bases, with 17 bases between. This CDR3 contains 15 residues. The germline gives CDR1 ENHRY, CDR2 SYGVKD. The CDR3 is CAISTLGGDSTEAFF. In DNA, the CDR3 is TGTGCCATCAGTACCTTGGGGGGGGACTCCACTGAAGCTTTCTTT.

The table lists this clonotype with many counts. The chain is built from TRBV29-1 and TRBJ2-3; 9 positions agree with TRBD2. The CDR3 totals 14 residues. Germline CDR1 SQVTM, CDR2 ANQGSEA. Trimming at V came to 6 bases and at J to 2 bases, leaving 6 bases not matched to a gene. The CDR3 region has the DNA TGCAGCGTAGTAGCGGGGGCAGCCACAGATACGCAGTATTTT. Translation gives CSVVAGAATDTQYF.

This clonotype has a count of ten or more. This rearrangement joins TRBV7-9 to TRBJ2-5, with TRBD1 identical over 9 bases. V lost 3 bases and J lost 4; bases outside the gene matches: 6. The CDR3 spans 15 residues. CDR1 and CDR2 from the germline V gene are SEHNR and FQNEAQ (reference sequence). The CDR3 region is CASSLLPGQGETQYF. CDR3 in DNA: TGTGCCAGCAGCTTGCTACCGGGACAGGGAGAGACCCAGTACTTC.

A few counts support this clonotype. The rearrangement uses TRBV29-1 and TRBJ2-7; D gene uncertain. The CDR3 totals 13 residues. The germline V gene has CDR1 SQVTM and CDR2 ANQGSEA. Trimming pared 0 bases from V and 9 bases from J, leaving 15 bases between. In DNA form, the CDR3 reads TGCAGCGTTGAAGATAGGTCGGACCTTTTGCAGTACTTC. Translated, it gives CSVEDRSDLLQYF.

As concerns this clonotype: A much larger clonotype is one base distant, so this may be a read error. This chain links TRBV12-3 or TRBV12-4 with TRBJ1-5; D gene uncertain. This CDR3 contains 13 residues. The DNA of the CDR3 is TGTGCCTGCAGTTATGGGGAGAATCAGCCCCAGCATTTT. Its translation: CACSYGENQPQHF.

This clonotype was found many times. The V gene is TRBV18, the J gene TRBJ2-1; D perhaps matches TRBD1 (5 bases). The V gene's germline CDR1 is KGHSH and CDR2 LQKENI. The CDR3 sequence is 16 residues long. Trimming removed 4 bases at V and 1 base at J, with 14 bases between. CDR3 residues: CASSLFTGKSYNEQFF. In DNA, the CDR3 is TGTGCCAGCTCACTATTTACAGGAAAATCCTACAATGAGCAGTTCTTC.

The chain joins TRBV5-1 to TRBJ2-7; 7 bases agree with TRBD1. The CDR3 spans 14 residues. Germline lookup yields CDR1 SGHRS and CDR2 YFSETQ. V lost 7 bases to trimming and J lost 2 bases; unmatched junction nucleotides: 9. CDR3 bases: TGCGCCAGCTGCGCAGGGACAGATACCTACGAGCAGTACTTC. As protein: CASCAGTDTYEQYF.

This clonotype has a handful of counts. The DNA for the CDR3 is TGTGCCAGCAGCTTAGTGTCAGAAAACGAGCAGTACTTC. Translated: CASSLVSENEQYF. The rearrangement joins TRBV7-6 to TRBJ2-7; D gene unclear. V was cut by 1 base and J by 5 bases, with 9 bases left in between. The CDR3 runs 13 residues. The V gene's germline CDR1 is SGHVS and CDR2 FNYEAQ.

This clonotype was picked up many times. The chain combines TRBV28 with TRBJ2-1; 11 bases line up with TRBD2. V lost 5 bases and J lost 4; bases outside the gene matches: 4. The CDR3 loop spans 15 amino acids. CDR1 and CDR2 (germline): MDHEN, SYDVKM. The CDR3: CASSPSGRLYNEQFF. DNA of the CDR3: TGTGCCAGCAGTCCTAGCGGGAGGCTTTACAATGAGCAGTTCTTC.

This clonotype was seen repeatedly, ten times or more. The chain links TRBV28 to TRBJ2-7, with a possible D match to TRBD2 (5 bases). The V gene's germline CDR1 is MDHEN and CDR2 SYDVKM. Trimming pared 7 bases from V and 3 bases from J, leaving 19 bases between. The length of the CDR3 is 15 residues. CDR3 region: CASIGQEVGLYEQYF. The CDR3, as DNA: TGTGCCAGCATTGGCCAGGAGGTAGGGCTCTACGAGCAGTACTTC.

The CDR3 DNA reads TGCGCCAGCAGCTTGGAGGGGAGAGTAGCGATTAACTACGAGCAGTACTTC. It translates to CASSLEGRVAINYEQYF. This chain links TRBV5-1 with TRBJ2-7; D may match TRBD1 or TRBD2 (5 bases each). Trimming stripped 0 bases from V and 3 bases from J, with 19 bases between. The CDR3 covers 17 residues. From germline, CDR1 is SGHRS and CDR2 YFSETQ.

V usage is TRBV7-6 and J usage is TRBJ2-1; 8 bases line up with TRBD2. The CDR3 has 17 residues. The germline V gene has CDR1 SGHVS and CDR2 FNYEAQ. Unmatched junction bases numbered 16, after V lost 4 bases and J lost 8 bases. DNA of the CDR3: TGTGCCAGCAGCTCGCATGTCGTCTCGCGGGAGGCATATGAGCAGTTCTTC. Protein product: CASSSHVVSREAYEQFF.

There are many counts of this clonotype. The chain uses TRBV5-1 and TRBJ2-3; D remains ambiguous. The CDR3 is 13 residues long. Per the germline V gene, CDR1 is SGHRS and CDR2 is YFSETQ. With 7 bases removed from V and 5 bases from J, the gap between germline ends came to 14 bases. CDR3 DNA: TGCGCCAGCTCCCTGTTAGGGATAGATACGCAGTATTTT. It yields the protein CASSLLGIDTQYF.

This clonotype came up a few times. The chain uses TRBV20-1 and TRBJ2-5; possible D gene TRBD1, 6 bases. Trimming removed 6 bases from V and 5 bases from J, with 22 bases in between. The germline CDR1 and CDR2 sequences are DFQATT and SNEGSKA (reference sequence). This CDR3 contains 15 residues. This CDR3 is CSAETPRGGLETQYF. In DNA form, the CDR3 reads TGCAGTGCCGAAACCCCCCGTGGGGGCTTGGAGACCCAGTACTTC.

This clonotype was detected many times. CDR3: CSVVAGSYEQYF. The CDR3 DNA is TGCAGCGTTGTCGCGGGGTCCTACGAGCAGTACTTC. The chain carries TRBV29-1 and TRBJ2-7, with a tentative D call TRBD2 (6 bases). V lost 4 bases and J 1 base, leaving 8 bases between the germline ends. This CDR3 is built from 12 residues. CDR1 is SQVTM and CDR2 is ANQGSEA in the germline V gene.

The chain employs TRBV7-2 and TRBJ2-5; perhaps TRBD2 as D (5 bases). The V end was cut by 6 bases, the J end by 11 bases, with 16 bases between. The CDR3 contains 12 residues. CDR1 is SGHTA and CDR2 is FQGNSA in the germline V gene. The CDR3 DNA is TGTGCCAGCAGACAAAGCGGCCCAGTTCAGTACTTC. This translates into CASRQSGPVQYF.